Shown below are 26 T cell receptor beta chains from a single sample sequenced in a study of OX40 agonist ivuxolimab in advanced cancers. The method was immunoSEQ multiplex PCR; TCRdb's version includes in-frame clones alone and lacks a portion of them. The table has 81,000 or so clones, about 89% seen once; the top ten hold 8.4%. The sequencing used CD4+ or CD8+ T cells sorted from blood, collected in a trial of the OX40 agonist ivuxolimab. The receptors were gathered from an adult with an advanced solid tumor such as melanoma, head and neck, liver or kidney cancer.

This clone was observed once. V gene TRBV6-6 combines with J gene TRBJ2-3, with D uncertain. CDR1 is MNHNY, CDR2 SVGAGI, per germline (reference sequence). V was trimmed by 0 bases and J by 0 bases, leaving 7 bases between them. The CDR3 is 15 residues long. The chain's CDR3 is CASSYSTTSTDTQYF. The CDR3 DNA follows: TGTGCCAGCAGTTACTCTACGACTAGCACAGATACGCAGTATTTT.

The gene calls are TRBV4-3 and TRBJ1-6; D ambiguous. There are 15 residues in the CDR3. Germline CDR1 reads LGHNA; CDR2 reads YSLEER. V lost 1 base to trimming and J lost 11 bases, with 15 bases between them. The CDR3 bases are TGCGCCAGCAGCCAAGGGGTAGGGTATTATCCACCCCTCCACTTT. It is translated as CASSQGVGYYPPLHF.

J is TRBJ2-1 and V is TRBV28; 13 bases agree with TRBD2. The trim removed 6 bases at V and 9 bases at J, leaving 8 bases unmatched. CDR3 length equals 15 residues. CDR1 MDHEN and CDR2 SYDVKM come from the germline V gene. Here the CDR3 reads CASSLTSGGLSEQFF. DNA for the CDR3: TGTGCCAGCAGCCTGACTAGCGGGGGGTTAAGTGAGCAGTTCTTC. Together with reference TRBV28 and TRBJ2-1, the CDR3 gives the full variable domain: DVKVTQSSRYLVKRTGEKVFLECVQDMDHENMFWYRQDPGLGLRLIYFSYDVKMKEKGDIPEGYSVSREKKERFSLILESASTNQTSMYLCASSLTSGGLSEQFFGPGTRLTVL.

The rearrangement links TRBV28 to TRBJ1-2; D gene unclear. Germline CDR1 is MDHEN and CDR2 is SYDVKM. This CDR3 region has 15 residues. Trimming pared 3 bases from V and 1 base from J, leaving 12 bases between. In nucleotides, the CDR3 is TGTGCCAGCAGTTTTATCCAGGCTATTAACTATGGCTACACCTTC. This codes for CASSFIQAINYGYTF.

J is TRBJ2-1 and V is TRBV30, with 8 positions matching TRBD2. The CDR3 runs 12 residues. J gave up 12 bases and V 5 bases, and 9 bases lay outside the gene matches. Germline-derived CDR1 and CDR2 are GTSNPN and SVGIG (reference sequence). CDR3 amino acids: CAWDDSGSTQFF. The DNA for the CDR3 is TGTGCCTGGGATGACAGCGGGAGTACGCAGTTCTTC.

CDR3 in DNA: TGTGCCAGCAGTTACGAGACGGCCAGCTCCTACAATGAGCAGTTCTTC. This translates into CASSYETASSYNEQFF. V usage is TRBV6-5 and J usage is TRBJ2-1; D remains ambiguous. Trimming removed 2 bases from V and 0 bases from J, with 11 bases in between. CDR1 MNHEY and CDR2 SVGAGI come from the germline V gene. The CDR3 has 16 amino acids.

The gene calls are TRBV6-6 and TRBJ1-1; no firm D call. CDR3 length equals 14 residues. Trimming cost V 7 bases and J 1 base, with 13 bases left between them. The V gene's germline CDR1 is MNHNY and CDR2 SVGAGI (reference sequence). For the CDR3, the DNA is TGTGCCAGCACCACGGGCCATAGGAACACTGAAGCTTTCTTT. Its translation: CASTTGHRNTEAFF.

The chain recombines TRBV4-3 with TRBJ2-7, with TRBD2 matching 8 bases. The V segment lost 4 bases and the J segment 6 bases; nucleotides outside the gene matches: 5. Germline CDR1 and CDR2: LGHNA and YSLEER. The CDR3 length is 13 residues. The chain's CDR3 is CASSPGGGFEQYF. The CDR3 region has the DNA TGCGCCAGCAGCCCCGGCGGGGGGTTCGAGCAGTACTTC.

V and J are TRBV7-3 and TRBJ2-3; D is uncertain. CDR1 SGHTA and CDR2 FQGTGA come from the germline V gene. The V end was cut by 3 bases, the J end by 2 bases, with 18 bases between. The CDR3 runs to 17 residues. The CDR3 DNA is TGTGCCAGCAGCTTCTCTCTTAGCCTAACCCACACAGATACGCAGTATTTT. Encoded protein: CASSFSLSLTHTDTQYF.

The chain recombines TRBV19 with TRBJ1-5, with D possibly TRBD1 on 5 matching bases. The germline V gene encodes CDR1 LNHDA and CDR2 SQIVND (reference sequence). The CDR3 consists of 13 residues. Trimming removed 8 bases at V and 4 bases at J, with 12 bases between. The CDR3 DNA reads TGTGCCAGTCGGGGGATGGGTAATCAGCCCCAGCATTTT. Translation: CASRGMGNQPQHF. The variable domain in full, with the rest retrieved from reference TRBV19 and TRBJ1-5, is DGGITQSPKYLFRKEGQNVTLSCEQNLNHDAMYWYRQDPGQGLRLIYYSQIVNDFQKGDIAEGYSVSREKKESFPLTVTSAQKNPTAFYLCASRGMGNQPQHFGDGTRLSIL.

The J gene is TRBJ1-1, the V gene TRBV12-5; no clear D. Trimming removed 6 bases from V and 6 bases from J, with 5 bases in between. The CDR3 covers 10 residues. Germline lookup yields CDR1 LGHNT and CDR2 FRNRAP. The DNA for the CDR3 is TGTGCTAGTGGCCTCTCTGAAGCTTTCTTT. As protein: CASGLSEAFF. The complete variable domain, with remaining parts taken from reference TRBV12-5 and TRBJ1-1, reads DARVTQTPRHKVTEMGQEVTMRCQPILGHNTVFWYRQTMMQGLELLAYFRNRAPLDDSGMPKDRFSAEMPDATLATLKIQPSEPRDSAVYFCASGLSEAFFGQGTRLTVV.

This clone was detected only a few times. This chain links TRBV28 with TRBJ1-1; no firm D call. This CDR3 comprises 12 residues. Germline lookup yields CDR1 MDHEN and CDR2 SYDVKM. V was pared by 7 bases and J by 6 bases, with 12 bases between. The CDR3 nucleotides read TGTGCCAGCACCTCCGACGGCGCTGAAGCTTTCTTT. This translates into CASTSDGAEAFF.

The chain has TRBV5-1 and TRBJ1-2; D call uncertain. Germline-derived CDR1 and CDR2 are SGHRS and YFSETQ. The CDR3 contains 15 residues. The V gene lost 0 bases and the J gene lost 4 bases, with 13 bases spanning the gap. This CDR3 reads CASSLGGYVSYGYTF. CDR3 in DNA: TGCGCCAGCAGCTTGGGAGGGTACGTTAGCTATGGCTACACCTTC.

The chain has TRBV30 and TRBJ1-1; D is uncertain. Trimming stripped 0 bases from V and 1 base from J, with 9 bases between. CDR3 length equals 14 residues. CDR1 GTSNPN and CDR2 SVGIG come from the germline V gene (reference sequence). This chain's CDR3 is CAWSVLDGNTEAFF. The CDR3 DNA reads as TGTGCCTGGAGTGTATTGGACGGGAACACTGAAGCTTTCTTT. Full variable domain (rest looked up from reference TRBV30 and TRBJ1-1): SQTIHQWPATLVQPVGSPLSLECTVEGTSNPNLYWYRQAAGRGLQLLFYSVGIGQISSEVPQNLSASRPQDRQFILSSKKLLLSDSGFYLCAWSVLDGNTEAFFGQGTRLTVV.

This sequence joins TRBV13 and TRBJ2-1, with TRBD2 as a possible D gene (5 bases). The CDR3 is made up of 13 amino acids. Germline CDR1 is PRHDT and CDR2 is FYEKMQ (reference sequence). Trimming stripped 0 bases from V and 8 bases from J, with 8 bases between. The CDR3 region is CASSLGLAYEQFF. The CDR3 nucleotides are TGTGCCAGCAGCTTAGGCCTAGCCTATGAGCAGTTCTTC.

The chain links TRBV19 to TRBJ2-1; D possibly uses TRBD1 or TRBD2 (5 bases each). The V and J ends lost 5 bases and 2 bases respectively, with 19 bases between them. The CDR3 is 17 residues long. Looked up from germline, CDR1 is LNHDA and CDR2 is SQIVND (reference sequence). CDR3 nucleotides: TGTGCCAGTAGTCGGGGCGCAATTGCGGGTGCCTACAATGAGCAGTTCTTC. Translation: CASSRGAIAGAYNEQFF.

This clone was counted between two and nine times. The CDR3 protein is CASSQGPNTEAFF. In DNA form, the CDR3 reads TGTGCCAGCAGCCAGGGGCCGAACACTGAAGCTTTCTTT. V and J are TRBV4-2 and TRBJ1-1; the D gene is possibly TRBD1 (5 bases). The V and J ends lost 3 bases and 1 base respectively, with 6 bases between them. This CDR3 contains 13 residues. The germline V gene encodes CDR1 LGHNA and CDR2 YNFKEQ.

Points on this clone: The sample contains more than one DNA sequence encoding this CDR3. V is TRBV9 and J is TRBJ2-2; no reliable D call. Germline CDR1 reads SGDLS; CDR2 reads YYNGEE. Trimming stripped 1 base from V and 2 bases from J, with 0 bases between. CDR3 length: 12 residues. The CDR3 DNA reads TGTGCCAGCAGCGTAAACACCGGGGAGCTGTTTTTT. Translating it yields CASSVNTGELFF.

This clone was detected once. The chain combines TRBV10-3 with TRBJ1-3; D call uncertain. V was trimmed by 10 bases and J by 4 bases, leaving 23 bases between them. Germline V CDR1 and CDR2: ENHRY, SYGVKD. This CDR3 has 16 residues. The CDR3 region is CATRISTARSGNTIYF. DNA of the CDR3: TGTGCCACCCGAATTTCCACCGCGAGGTCAGGAAACACCATATATTTT.

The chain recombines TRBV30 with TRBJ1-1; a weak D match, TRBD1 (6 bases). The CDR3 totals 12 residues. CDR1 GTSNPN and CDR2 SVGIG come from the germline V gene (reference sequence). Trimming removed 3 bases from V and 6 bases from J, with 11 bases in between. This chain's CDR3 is CAWSNREAEAFF. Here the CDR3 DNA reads TGTGCCTGGAGCAACAGGGAAGCTGAAGCTTTCTTT.

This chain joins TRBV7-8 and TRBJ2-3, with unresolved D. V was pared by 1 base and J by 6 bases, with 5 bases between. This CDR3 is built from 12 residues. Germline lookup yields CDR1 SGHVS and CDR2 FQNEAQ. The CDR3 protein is CASSLVRDTQYF. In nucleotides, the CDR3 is TGTGCCAGCAGCTTAGTCAGGGATACGCAGTATTTT.

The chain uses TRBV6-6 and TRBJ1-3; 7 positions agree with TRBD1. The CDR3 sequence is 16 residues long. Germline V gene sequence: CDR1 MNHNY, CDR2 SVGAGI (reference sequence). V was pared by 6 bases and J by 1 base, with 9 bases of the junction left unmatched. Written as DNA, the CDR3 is TGTGCCAGCAGAGCAACAGGGGCAGAATCTGGAAACACCATATATTTT. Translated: CASRATGAESGNTIYF.

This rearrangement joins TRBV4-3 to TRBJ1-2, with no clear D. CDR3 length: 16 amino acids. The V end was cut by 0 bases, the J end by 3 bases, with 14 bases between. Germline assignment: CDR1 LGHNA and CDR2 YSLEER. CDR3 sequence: CASSQDYLGFDYGYTF. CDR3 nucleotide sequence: TGCGCCAGCAGCCAAGATTATTTGGGGTTCGACTATGGCTACACCTTC.

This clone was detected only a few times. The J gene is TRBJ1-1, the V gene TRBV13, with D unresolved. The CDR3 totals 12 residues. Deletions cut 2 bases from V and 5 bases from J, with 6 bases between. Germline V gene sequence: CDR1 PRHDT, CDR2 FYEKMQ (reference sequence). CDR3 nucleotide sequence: TGTGCCAGCAGCTTAATGGGGACTGAAGCTTTCTTT. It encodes CASSLMGTEAFF.

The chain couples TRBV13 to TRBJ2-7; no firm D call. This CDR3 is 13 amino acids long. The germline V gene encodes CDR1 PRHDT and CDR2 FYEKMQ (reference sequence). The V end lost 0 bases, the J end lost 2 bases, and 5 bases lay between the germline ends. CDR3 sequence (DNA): TGTGCCAGCAGCTTAGGCCGAGCCTACGAGCAGTACGTC. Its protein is CASSLGRAYEQYV.

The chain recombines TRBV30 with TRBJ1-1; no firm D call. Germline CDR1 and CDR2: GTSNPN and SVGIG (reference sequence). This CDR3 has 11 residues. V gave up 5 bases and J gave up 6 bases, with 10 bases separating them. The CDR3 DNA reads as TGTGCCTGGGGGGAGTGGGCTGAAGCTTTCTTT. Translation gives CAWGEWAEAFF.